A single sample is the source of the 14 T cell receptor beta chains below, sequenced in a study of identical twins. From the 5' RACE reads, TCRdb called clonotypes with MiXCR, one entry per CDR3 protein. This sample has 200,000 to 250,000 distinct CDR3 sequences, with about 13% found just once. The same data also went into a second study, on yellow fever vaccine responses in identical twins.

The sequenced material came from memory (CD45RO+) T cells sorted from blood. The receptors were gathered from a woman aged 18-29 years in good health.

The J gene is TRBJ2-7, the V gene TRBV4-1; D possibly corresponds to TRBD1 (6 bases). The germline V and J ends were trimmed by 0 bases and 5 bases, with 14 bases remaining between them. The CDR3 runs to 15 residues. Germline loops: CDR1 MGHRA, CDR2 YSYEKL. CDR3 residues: CASSQEWQGTNEQYF. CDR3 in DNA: TGCGCCAGCAGCCAAGAATGGCAGGGGACGAACGAGCAGTACTTC.

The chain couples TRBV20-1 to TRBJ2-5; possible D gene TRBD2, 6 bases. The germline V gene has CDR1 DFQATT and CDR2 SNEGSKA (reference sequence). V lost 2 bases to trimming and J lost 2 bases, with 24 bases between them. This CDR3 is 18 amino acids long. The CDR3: CSARSPFVSGATQETQYF. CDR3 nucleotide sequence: TGCAGTGCTAGATCCCCTTTTGTTAGCGGAGCTACTCAAGAGACCCAGTACTTC.

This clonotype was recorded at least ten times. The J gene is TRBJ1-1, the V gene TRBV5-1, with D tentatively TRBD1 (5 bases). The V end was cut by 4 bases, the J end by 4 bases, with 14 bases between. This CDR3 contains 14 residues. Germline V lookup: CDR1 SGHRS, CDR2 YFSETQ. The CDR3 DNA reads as TGCGCCAGCAGCAGCCAAAGGGGAGGCACTGAAGCTTTCTTT. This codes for CASSSQRGGTEAFF.

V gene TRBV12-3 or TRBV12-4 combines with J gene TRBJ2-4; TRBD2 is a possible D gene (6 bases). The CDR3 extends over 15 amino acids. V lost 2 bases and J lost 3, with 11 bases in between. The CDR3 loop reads CASSLWGEGKNIQYF. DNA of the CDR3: TGTGCCAGCAGTTTATGGGGGGAAGGCAAAAACATTCAGTACTTC.

The CDR3 DNA follows: TGTGCCAGCTCACCGATCGCGGGGACTAGCGGGACAGTTGGCGAGCAGTACTTC. Its protein product is CASSPIAGTSGTVGEQYF. The chain combines TRBV18 with TRBJ2-7; 13 nucleotides agree with TRBD2. This CDR3 is 18 amino acids long. Germline loops: CDR1 KGHSH, CDR2 LQKENI. After removal of 3 bases from V and 6 bases from J, the junction contained 14 bases not matched to a gene.

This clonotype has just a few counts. The CDR3 coding sequence is TGTGCCAGCAGCTCACATAGCGGGGGTCGAAATGAGCAGTTCTTC. Its translation: CASSSHSGGRNEQFF. The V gene is TRBV11-3, the J gene TRBJ2-1, with 9 bases that match TRBD2. The CDR3 length is 15 residues. CDR1 and CDR2 from the germline V gene are SGHNT and YENEEA. V gave up 4 bases and J gave up 7 bases; unmatched junction bases: 8.

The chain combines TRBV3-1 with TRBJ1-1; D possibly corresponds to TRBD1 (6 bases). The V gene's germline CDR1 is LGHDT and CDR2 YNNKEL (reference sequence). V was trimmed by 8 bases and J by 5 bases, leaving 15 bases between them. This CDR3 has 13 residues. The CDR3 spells CASGARGGTEAFF. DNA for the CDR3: TGTGCCAGCGGGGCCAGGGGCGGGACTGAAGCTTTCTTT.

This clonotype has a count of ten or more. CDR3 sequence reads: CASTRGSNTGELFF. CDR3 in DNA: TGTGCCAGCACTAGAGGGTCGAACACCGGGGAGCTGTTTTTT. The chain links TRBV25-1 to TRBJ2-2; the D gene is possibly TRBD2 (5 bases). The germline V gene has CDR1 MGHDK and CDR2 SYGVNS. This CDR3 contains 14 residues. V lost 7 bases to trimming and J lost 0 bases, with 9 bases between them. The entire variable domain, with the rest obtained from reference TRBV25-1 and TRBJ2-2, is as follows: EADIYQTPRYLVIGTGKKITLECSQTMGHDKMYWYQQDPGMELHLIHYSYGVNSTEKGDLSSESTVSRIRTEHFPLTLESARPSHTSQYLCASTRGSNTGELFFGEGSRLTVL.

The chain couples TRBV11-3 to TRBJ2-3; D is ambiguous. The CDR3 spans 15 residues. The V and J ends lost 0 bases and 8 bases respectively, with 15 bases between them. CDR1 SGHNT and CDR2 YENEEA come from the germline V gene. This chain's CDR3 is CASSLDRGTLGTQYF. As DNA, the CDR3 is TGTGCCAGCAGCTTAGATCGTGGCACCTTGGGTACGCAGTATTTT.

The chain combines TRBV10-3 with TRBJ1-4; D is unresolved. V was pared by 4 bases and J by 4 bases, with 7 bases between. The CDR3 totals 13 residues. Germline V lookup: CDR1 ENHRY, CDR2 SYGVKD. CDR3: CAISVDFNEKLFF. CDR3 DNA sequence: TGTGCCATCAGTGTCGACTTTAATGAAAAACTGTTTTTT.

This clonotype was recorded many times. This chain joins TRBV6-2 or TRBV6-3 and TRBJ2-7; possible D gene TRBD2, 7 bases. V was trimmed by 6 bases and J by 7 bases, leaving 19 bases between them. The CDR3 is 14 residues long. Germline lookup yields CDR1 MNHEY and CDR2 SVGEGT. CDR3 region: CASRPQGKAGEQYF. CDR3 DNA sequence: TGTGCCAGCAGACCACAGGGAAAAGCGGGGGAGCAGTACTTC.

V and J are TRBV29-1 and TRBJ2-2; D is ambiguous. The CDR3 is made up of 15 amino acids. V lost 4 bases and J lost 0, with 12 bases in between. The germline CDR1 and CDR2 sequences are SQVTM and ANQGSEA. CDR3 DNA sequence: TGCAGCGTTGGGAACATGAAGACGAACACCGGGGAGCTGTTTTTT. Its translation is CSVGNMKTNTGELFF.

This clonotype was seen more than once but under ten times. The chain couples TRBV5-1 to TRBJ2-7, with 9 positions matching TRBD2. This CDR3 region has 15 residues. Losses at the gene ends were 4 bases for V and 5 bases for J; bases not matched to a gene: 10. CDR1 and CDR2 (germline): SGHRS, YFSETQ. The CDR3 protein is CASSPSGTSIHEQYF. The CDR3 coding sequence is TGCGCCAGCAGCCCTTCCGGGACTAGCATCCACGAGCAGTACTTC.

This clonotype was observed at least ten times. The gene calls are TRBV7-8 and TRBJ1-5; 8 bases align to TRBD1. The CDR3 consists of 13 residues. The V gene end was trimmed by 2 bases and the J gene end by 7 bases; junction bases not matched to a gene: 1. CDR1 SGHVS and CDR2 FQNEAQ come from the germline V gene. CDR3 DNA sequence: TGTGCCAGCAGCTTATACAGGGGGCAGCCCCAGCATTTT. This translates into CASSLYRGQPQHF.